These 14 T cell receptor beta chains share one sample of origin, sequenced in a study of blood T cell repertoires in COVID-19. Clones were read by immunoSEQ multiplex PCR, and TCRdb kept only the in-frame ones, dropping some. This sample carries 130,000 to 150,000 clones, approximately 88% of them seen once, and the ten largest clones take roughly 4.5%. Sequenced: peripheral blood. These receptors were obtained from a human donor in a cohort sampled during active COVID-19.

Here the CDR3 DNA reads TGTGCCAGCAGCCAAGACGTTAACAGCTACGAGCAGTACTTC. This gives the protein CASSQDVNSYEQYF. V usage is TRBV3-1 (or the pseudogene TRBV3-2) and J usage is TRBJ2-7, with unresolved D. Germline V CDR1 and CDR2: LGHDT, YNNKEL (reference sequence). Trimming removed 0 bases from V and 3 bases from J, with 9 bases in between. This CDR3 is built from 14 residues.

The chain has TRBV28 and TRBJ2-7; weak D call: TRBD1 (6 bases). The V gene lost 7 bases and the J gene lost 3 bases, with 16 bases spanning the gap. CDR1 is MDHEN and CDR2 is SYDVKM in the germline V gene. The CDR3 consists of 14 residues. CDR3 sequence (DNA): TGTGCCAGCAACATACAGGGTCCCCTCTACGAGCAGTACTTC. Its translation is CASNIQGPLYEQYF.

V usage is TRBV3-1 (or the pseudogene TRBV3-2) and J usage is TRBJ1-1; 12 bases line up with TRBD1. The CDR3 consists of 18 residues. Germline V gene data show CDR1 as LGHDT and CDR2 as YNNKEL (reference sequence). V lost 4 bases, J lost 5 bases, and 14 bases stayed unmatched. CDR3 bases: TGTGCCAGCAGCCCCCCTTCCGGGACAGGGGGCGGGGGGACTGAAGCTTTCTTT. This translates into CASSPPSGTGGGGTEAFF.

The rearrangement uses TRBV4-1 and TRBJ1-2, with D possibly being TRBD1 (6 bases). V was trimmed by 3 bases and J by 4 bases, leaving 12 bases between them. The CDR3 runs 14 residues. Germline CDR1 MGHRA, CDR2 YSYEKL. CDR3 loop: CASSHPGGAYGYTF. The DNA for the CDR3 is TGCGCCAGCAGCCACCCGGGGGGCGCCTATGGCTACACCTTC.

This clone was recorded only once. The chain couples TRBV29-1 to TRBJ2-3, with 9 bases matching TRBD1. CDR3 length: 16 amino acids. Germline values: CDR1 SQVTM, CDR2 ANQGSEA. The junction had 10 bases not matched to a gene; V was cut back by 3 bases and J by 3 bases. The CDR3 sequence is CSVDGGGQGGTDTQYF. CDR3 DNA: TGCAGCGTTGATGGGGGGGGACAGGGAGGGACAGATACGCAGTATTTT.

V and J are TRBV28 and TRBJ2-1, with 8 bases lining up with TRBD1. The V gene's germline CDR1 is MDHEN and CDR2 SYDVKM. The CDR3 loop spans 15 amino acids. Trimming removed 6 bases from V and 3 bases from J; junction bases left unmatched: 7. The CDR3 region is CASRTPGTGYNEQFF. CDR3 sequence (DNA): TGTGCCAGCAGAACCCCCGGGACAGGCTACAATGAGCAGTTCTTC.

The rearrangement joins TRBV5-4 to TRBJ2-1, with 10 bases matching TRBD2. This CDR3 is 15 amino acids long. The junction had 5 bases not matched to a gene; V was cut back by 0 bases and J by 8 bases. Germline assignment: CDR1 SGHNT and CDR2 YYREEE (reference sequence). CDR3 residues: CASSLAGLAVDEQFF. In nucleotides, the CDR3 is TGTGCCAGCAGCTTGGCCGGACTAGCGGTCGATGAGCAGTTCTTC.

J is TRBJ2-1 and V is TRBV7-2; TRBD2 matches at 7 bases. CDR3 length equals 17 residues. Germline V gives CDR1 SGHTA, CDR2 FQGNSA. Trimming took 1 base from V and 1 from J; bases not matched to a gene: 7. CDR3 loop: CASSLGGGRPSYNEQFF. CDR3 coding DNA: TGTGCCAGCAGCTTAGGCGGGGGAAGACCGTCCTACAATGAGCAGTTCTTC.

The chain recombines TRBV7-8 with TRBJ1-2; 9 bases are shared with TRBD1. The CDR3 contains 16 residues. Germline V gene data show CDR1 as SGHVS and CDR2 as FQNEAQ. Trimming took 2 bases from V and 4 from J; bases not matched to a gene: 8. The chain's CDR3 is CASSLPWGQGTYGYTF. The DNA for the CDR3 is TGTGCCAGCAGCTTACCCTGGGGACAGGGTACCTATGGCTACACCTTC. The full variable domain, completed using reference TRBV7-8 and TRBJ1-2, is GAGVSQSPRYKVAKRGQDVALRCDPISGHVSLFWYQQALGQGPEFLTYFQNEAQLDKSGLPSDRFFAERPEGSVSTLKIQRTQQEDSAVYLCASSLPWGQGTYGYTFGSGTRLTVV.

The chain recombines TRBV15 with TRBJ2-7, with D possibly TRBD1 on 6 matching bases. This CDR3 contains 16 residues. CDR1 is LNHNV, CDR2 YYDKDF, per germline (reference sequence). V shed 1 base and J shed 2 bases, with 15 bases lying between them. CDR3 amino acids: CATSRVASGTPYEQYF. The CDR3 nucleotides read TGTGCCACCAGCAGAGTGGCTTCGGGGACACCCTACGAGCAGTACTTC.

This clone showed up just once. This sequence joins TRBV15 and TRBJ2-3; 7 bases align to TRBD2. CDR1 is LNHNV, CDR2 YYDKDF, per germline (reference sequence). The CDR3 has 14 residues. With V trimmed by 0 bases and J by 3 bases, 0 bases remained unmatched. CDR3 amino acids: CATSRELATDTQYF. The CDR3 DNA follows: TGTGCCACCAGCAGAGAACTAGCGACAGATACGCAGTATTTT.

The chain couples TRBV6-1 to TRBJ2-7, with TRBD2 matching over 9 bases. The CDR3 extends over 16 amino acids. V lost 4 bases, J lost 6 bases, and 13 bases stayed unmatched. Germline V gene sequence: CDR1 MNHNS, CDR2 SASEGT. CDR3 nucleotide sequence: TGTGCCAGCAGTGGGAAGCTAGCGGGGAACCGGGCCGAGCAGTACTTC. This encodes CASSGKLAGNRAEQYF.

The chain has TRBV2 and TRBJ2-1, with 7 bases identical to TRBD2. The V gene end was trimmed by 3 bases and the J gene end by 4 bases; junction bases not matched to a gene: 9. The CDR3 is 16 residues long. Germline assignment: CDR1 SNHLY and CDR2 FYNNEI. Here the CDR3 reads CASSDGGKLAYNEQFF. The DNA of the CDR3 is TGTGCCAGCAGTGACGGGGGGAAGTTGGCGTACAATGAGCAGTTCTTC.

The genes are TRBV19 and TRBJ2-1, with TRBD2 matching 10 bases. This CDR3 contains 14 residues. The germline gives CDR1 LNHDA, CDR2 SQIVND (reference sequence). The trim removed 3 bases at V and 7 bases at J, leaving 3 bases unmatched. This CDR3 is CASSIGGLANEQFF. CDR3 DNA: TGTGCCAGTAGTATTGGGGGACTAGCGAATGAGCAGTTCTTC.